A selection of T cell receptor beta chains follows, all from one sample in a study of T cells in Graves' hyperthyroidism and ophthalmopathy. TCRdb re-derived calls from the multiplex PCR reads in MiXCR, one entry per CDR3 protein. The sample holds 700,000 to 850,000 distinct CDR3 sequences; roughly 32% are singletons and the top ten take 30% to 40%. Sequencing was done on a sample of blood. All receptors come from a middle-aged woman with Graves' hyperthyroidism. CDR3s include the opening cysteine and the closing phenylalanine or tryptophan. The D gene is left open where the match is weak. Clone size is shown for a subset of rows, as once, few, many or a class of expanded clone.

V,D,size,J,DNA,CDR3
TRBV13,.,few,TRBJ1-1,TGTGCCAGCGCGGGCGAGGTTGGGACTGAAGCTTTCTTT,CASAGEVGTEAFF
TRBV4-2,.,.,TRBJ1-2,TGTGCCAGCAGCCAAGAAGTACTGGGGAACTATGGCTACACCTTC,CASSQEVLGNYGYTF
TRBV19,TRBD2,.,TRBJ2-5,TGTGCCAGCAGCTTGGGGATAGCGGGAGGTCGGGAGACCCAGTACTTC,CASSLGIAGGRETQYF
TRBV29-1,.,.,TRBJ2-1,TGCAGCGTAAGACGGAGCAATGAGCAGTTCTTC,CSVRRSNEQFF
TRBV11-2,TRBD2,many,TRBJ2-7,TGTGCCAGCAGCTTCCAGACTAGCGGCGGCGAGCAGTACTTC,CASSFQTSGGEQYF
TRBV18,.,.,TRBJ2-6,TGTGCCAGCTCACCACGGACAGTCAACTCTGGGGCCAACGTCCTGACTTTC,CASSPRTVNSGANVLTF
TRBV7-2,TRBD1,few,TRBJ1-2,TGTGCCAGCAGCTCCGGGACAGGGGCGGTATGGGGAGGCTACACCTTC,CASSSGTGAVWGGYTF
TRBV5-1,TRBD1,.,TRBJ2-2,TGCGCCAGCTCTGCTTATGACAGGGGGCCCGCATCGAACACCGGGGAGCTGTTTTTT,CASSAYDRGPASNTGELFF
TRBV10-1,.,many,TRBJ1-2,TGCGCCAGCAGTGAAACAGGGAGCGATGGCTACACCTTC,CASSETGSDGYTF
TRBV11-2,.,.,TRBJ2-7,TGTGCCAGCAGCTTGGCCCCCGCCACCTACGAGCAGTACTTC,CASSLAPATYEQYF
TRBV6-5,.,few,TRBJ1-4,TGTGCCAGCAGTTACTCGGAGAAGAAACTGTTTTTT,CASSYSEKKLFF
TRBV29-1,TRBD2,.,TRBJ2-1,TGCAGCGTTGAAGATCCGACTAGCGGGAAGCGGAATGAGCAGTTCTTC,CSVEDPTSGKRNEQFF
TRBV6-5,.,many,TRBJ1-2,TGTGCCAGCAGTCCCTACGGGAATACACCGAACTATGGCTACACCTTC,CASSPYGNTPNYGYTF
TRBV12-3/TRBV12-4,.,.,TRBJ2-5,TGTGCCAGCAGTTACCGCCGGACAGTAGAGTACTTC,CASSYRRTVEYF
TRBV20-1,.,many,TRBJ2-7,TGCAGTCCGGACGTGGGGCCGGGCGACGAGCAGTACTTC,CSPDVGPGDEQYF
TRBV7-9,.,.,TRBJ2-7,TGCGCCAGCAGCCCCGCCCCTCTCTCCTACGAGCAGTACTTC,CASSPAPLSYEQYF
TRBV7-8,.,.,TRBJ2-5,TGTGCCAGCAGCCCCAACATAAGGGCAGGGAAGCAAGAGACCCAGTACTTC,CASSPNIRAGKQETQYF
TRBV7-8,TRBD2,.,TRBJ2-7,TGTGCCAGCAGCTGGACTAGCGGAGCATCCGAGCAGTACTTC,CASSWTSGASEQYF
TRBV20-1,.,many,TRBJ2-5,TGCAGTGCTAGGCCAAGGGGTAGCGGAGGAGAGACCCAGTACTTC,CSARPRGSGGETQYF
TRBV2,.,.,TRBJ2-7,TGTGCCAGCACGCGGGTCTCCGAGCAGTACTTC,CASTRVSEQYF
TRBV20-1,.,.,TRBJ1-5,TGCAGTGCTGGAAGTGGAAATCAGCCCCAGCATTTT,CSAGSGNQPQHF
TRBV7-9,.,many,TRBJ1-4,TGTGCCAGCAGCTTATTGGGGACGGGTAATGAAAAACTGTTTTTT,CASSLLGTGNEKLFF
TRBV6-1,TRBD1,.,TRBJ1-3,TGTGCCAGCGAGAGACAGGGAAGGGGAAACACCATATATTTT,CASERQGRGNTIYF
TRBV6-5,TRBD1,.,TRBJ1-6,TGTGCCAGCAGTTACCCAGCTCCCGGACAGGGTCGGTCACCCCTCCACTTT,CASSYPAPGQGRSPLHF
TRBV29-1,.,.,TRBJ2-1,TGCAGCGTTGAACGTCCAGGGCGAGGCAGCTACAATGAGCAGTTCTTC,CSVERPGRGSYNEQFF
TRBV10-3,.,many,TRBJ2-7,TGTGCCATCAGTGACTTGACAGGCAAACGCTCCTACGAGCAGTACTTC,CAISDLTGKRSYEQYF
TRBV7-6,.,.,TRBJ1-1,TGTGCCAGCTTCTACAGGGACGCTGAAGCTTTCTTT,CASFYRDAEAFF
TRBV7-2,TRBD1,many,TRBJ2-7,TGTGCCAGCAGCTTAATTACAGGGGGCGGAAACTACGAGCAGTACTTC,CASSLITGGGNYEQYF